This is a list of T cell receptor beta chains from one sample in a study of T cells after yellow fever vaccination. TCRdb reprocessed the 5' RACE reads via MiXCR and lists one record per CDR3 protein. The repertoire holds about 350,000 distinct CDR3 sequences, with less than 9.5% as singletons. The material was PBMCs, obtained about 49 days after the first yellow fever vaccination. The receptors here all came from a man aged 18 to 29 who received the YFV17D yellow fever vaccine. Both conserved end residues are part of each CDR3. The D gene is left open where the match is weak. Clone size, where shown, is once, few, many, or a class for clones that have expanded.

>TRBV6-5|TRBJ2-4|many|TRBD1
CASSGQANIQYF
TGTGCCAGCAGCGGACAGGCTAACATTCAGTACTTC
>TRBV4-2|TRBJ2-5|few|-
CASSRQGPLGETQYF
TGTGCCAGCAGCCGACAAGGACCCCTCGGGGAGACCCAGTACTTC
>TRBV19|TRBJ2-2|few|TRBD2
CASRASGGNTGELFF
TGTGCCAGTAGGGCAAGCGGGGGGAACACCGGGGAGCTGTTTTTT
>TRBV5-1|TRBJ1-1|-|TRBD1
CASNPGDSEAFF
TGCGCCAGCAACCCTGGGGACAGTGAAGCTTTCTTT
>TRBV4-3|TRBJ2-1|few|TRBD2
CASSLHTSMAGDNEQFF
TGCGCCAGCAGCCTCCATACGTCGATGGCGGGGGACAATGAGCAGTTCTTC
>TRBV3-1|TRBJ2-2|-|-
CASSQVLTAGELFF
TGTGCCAGCAGCCAGGTCTTAACCGCCGGGGAGCTGTTTTTT
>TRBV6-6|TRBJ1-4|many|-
CASWGRVNEKLFF
TGTGCCAGCTGGGGACGAGTTAATGAAAAACTGTTTTTT
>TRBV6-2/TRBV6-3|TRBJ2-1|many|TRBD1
CASMGQTVNEQFF
TGTGCCAGTATGGGACAGACAGTCAATGAGCAGTTCTTC
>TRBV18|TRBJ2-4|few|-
CASSPPSLENIQYF
TGTGCCAGCTCACCACCGAGTTTAGAAAACATTCAGTACTTC
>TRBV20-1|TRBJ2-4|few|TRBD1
CSAPTLTGGGAKNIQYF
TGCAGTGCCCCCACACTCACAGGGGGAGGAGCCAAAAACATTCAGTACTTC
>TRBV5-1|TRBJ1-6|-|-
CASSHGTPSSYNSPLHF
TGCGCCAGCAGCCATGGGACACCGAGCTCCTATAATTCACCCCTCCACTTT
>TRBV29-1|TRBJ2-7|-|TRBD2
CSVALAGTYEQYF
TGCAGCGTTGCCCTAGCGGGGACCTACGAGCAGTACTTC
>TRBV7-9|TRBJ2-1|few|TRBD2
CASTGGAGSYNEQFF
TGTGCCAGCACTGGAGGAGCGGGGTCTTACAATGAGCAGTTCTTC
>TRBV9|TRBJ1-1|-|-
CASSREMRQDVSVTEAFF
TGTGCCAGCAGCCGAGAGATGAGACAGGACGTCTCTGTCACTGAAGCTTTCTTT
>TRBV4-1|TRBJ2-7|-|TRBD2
CASSLLAGGLNEQYF
TGCGCCAGCAGCCTCCTAGCGGGGGGGCTCAACGAGCAGTACTTC
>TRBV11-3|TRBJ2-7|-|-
CASSLGLTSQDEQYF
TGTGCCAGCAGCTTAGGGCTGACATCGCAGGACGAGCAGTACTTC
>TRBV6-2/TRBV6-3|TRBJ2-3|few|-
CASNVPDTQYF
TGTGCCAGCAACGTACCAGATACGCAGTATTTT
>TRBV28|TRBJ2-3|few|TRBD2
CASSLSRGGTDTQYF
TGTGCCAGCAGTTTGTCACGGGGAGGGACAGATACGCAGTATTTT